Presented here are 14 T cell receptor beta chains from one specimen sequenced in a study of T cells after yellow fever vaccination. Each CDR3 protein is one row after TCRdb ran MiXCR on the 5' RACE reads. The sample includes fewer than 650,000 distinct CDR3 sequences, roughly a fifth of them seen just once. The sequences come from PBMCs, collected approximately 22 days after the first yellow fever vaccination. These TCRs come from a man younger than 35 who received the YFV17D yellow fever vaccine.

Here the CDR3 reads CASSGPSGGALGELFF. CDR3 in DNA: TGCGCCAGCAGTGGGCCGAGCGGGGGGGCCCTCGGGGAGCTGTTTTTT. The rearrangement links TRBV10-2 to TRBJ2-2; 10 nucleotides match TRBD2. There are 16 residues in the CDR3. After removal of 4 bases from V and 7 bases from J, the junction contained 9 bases not matched to a gene. From germline, CDR1 is WSHSY and CDR2 SAAADI.

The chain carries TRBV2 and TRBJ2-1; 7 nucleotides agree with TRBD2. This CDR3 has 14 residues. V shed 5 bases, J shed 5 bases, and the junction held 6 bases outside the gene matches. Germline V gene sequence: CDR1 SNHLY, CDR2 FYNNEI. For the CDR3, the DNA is TGTGCCAGCAGTCCGGCTCTAGCGGACAATGAGCAGTTCTTC. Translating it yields CASSPALADNEQFF.

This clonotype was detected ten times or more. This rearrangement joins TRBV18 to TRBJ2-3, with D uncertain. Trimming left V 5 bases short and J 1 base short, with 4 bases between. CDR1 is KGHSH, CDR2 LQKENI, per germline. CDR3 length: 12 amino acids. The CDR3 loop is CASSGGTDTQYF. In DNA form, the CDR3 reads TGTGCCAGCTCAGGGGGCACAGATACGCAGTATTTT.

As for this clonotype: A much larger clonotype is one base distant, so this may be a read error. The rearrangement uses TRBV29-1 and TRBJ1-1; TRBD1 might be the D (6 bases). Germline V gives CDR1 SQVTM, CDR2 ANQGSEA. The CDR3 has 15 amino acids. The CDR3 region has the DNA TGCAGCGTTGAGGGAGACGGGGGCGCGGACACTGAAGGTTTCTTT. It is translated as CSVEGDGGADTEGFF.

The CDR3 loop is CASSQSSGQRGYTF. The CDR3 DNA is TGTGCCAGCAGCCAATCGTCGGGGCAGCGTGGCTACACCTTC. This chain links TRBV3-1 with TRBJ1-2; D may be TRBD1 (5 bases). Trimming removed 2 bases at V and 7 bases at J, with 14 bases between. This CDR3 has 14 amino acids. Germline V gene sequence: CDR1 LGHDT, CDR2 YNNKEL (reference sequence).

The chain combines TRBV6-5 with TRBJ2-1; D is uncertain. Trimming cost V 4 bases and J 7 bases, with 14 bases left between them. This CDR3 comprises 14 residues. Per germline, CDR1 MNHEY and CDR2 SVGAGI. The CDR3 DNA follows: TGTGCCAGCAGTTTATCCCCGGAAGTGAATGAGCAGTTCTTC. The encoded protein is CASSLSPEVNEQFF.

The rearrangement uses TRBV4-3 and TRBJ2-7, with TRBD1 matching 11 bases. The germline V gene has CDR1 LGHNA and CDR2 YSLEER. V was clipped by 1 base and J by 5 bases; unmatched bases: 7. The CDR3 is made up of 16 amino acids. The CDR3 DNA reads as TGCGCCAGCAGCCAAGGGTCGGACAGGGGGCGTGACGAGCAGTACTTC. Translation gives CASSQGSDRGRDEQYF.

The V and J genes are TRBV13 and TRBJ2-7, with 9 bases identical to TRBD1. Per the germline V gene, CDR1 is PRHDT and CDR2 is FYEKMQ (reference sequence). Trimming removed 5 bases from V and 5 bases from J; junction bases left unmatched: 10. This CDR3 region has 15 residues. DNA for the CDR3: TGTGCCAGCAGCCTCCTCGGGACAGGGTACCACGAGCAGTACTTC. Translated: CASSLLGTGYHEQYF.

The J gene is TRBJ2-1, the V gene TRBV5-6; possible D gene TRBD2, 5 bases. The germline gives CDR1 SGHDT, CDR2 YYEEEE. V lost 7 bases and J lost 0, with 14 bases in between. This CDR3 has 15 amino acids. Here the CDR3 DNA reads TGTGCCAGCCTACCAGGACTGACCTCCTACAATGAGCAGTTCTTC. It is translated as CASLPGLTSYNEQFF.

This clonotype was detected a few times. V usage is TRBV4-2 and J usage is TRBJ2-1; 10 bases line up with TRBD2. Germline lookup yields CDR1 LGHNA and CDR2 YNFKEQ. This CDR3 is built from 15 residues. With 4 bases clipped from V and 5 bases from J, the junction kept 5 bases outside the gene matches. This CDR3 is CASSLAGGPNNEQFF. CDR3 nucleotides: TGTGCCAGCAGCCTAGCGGGGGGCCCCAACAATGAGCAGTTCTTC.

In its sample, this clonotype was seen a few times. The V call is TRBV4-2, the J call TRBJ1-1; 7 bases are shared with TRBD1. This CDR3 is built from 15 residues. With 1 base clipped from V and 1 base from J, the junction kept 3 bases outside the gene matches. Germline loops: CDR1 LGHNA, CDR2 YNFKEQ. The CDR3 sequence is CASSQVAGGNTEAFF. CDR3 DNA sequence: TGTGCCAGCAGCCAAGTAGCAGGGGGGAACACTGAAGCTTTCTTT.

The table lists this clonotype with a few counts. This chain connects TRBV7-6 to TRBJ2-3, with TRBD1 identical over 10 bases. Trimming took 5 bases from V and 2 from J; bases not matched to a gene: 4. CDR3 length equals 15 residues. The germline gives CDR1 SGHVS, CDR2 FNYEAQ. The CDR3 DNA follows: TGTGCCAGCAGCGTGACAGGGGGCCCCACAGATACGCAGTATTTT. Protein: CASSVTGGPTDTQYF.

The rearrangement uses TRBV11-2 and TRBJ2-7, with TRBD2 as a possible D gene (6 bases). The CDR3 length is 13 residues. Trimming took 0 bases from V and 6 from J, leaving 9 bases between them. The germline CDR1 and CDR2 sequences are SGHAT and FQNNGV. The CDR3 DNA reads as TGTGCCAGCAGCTTAGACGGAGGGGTCGAGCAGTACGTC. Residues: CASSLDGGVEQYV.

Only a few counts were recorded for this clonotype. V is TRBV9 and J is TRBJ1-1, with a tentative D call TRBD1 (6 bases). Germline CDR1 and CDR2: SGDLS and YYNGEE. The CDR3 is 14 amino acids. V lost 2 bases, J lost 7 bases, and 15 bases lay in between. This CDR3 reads CASSVVQGYGEAFF. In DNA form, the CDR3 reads TGTGCCAGCAGCGTCGTACAGGGTTACGGTGAAGCTTTCTTT.